What follows describes a single T cell receptor beta chain. This clonotype was found a few times. Its antigen specificity is not known. It has no much larger one-base neighbor in the sample; base qualities were not kept. The germline V gene (reference sequence) sets CDR1 to DFQATT and CDR2 to SNEGSKA. V gives up 5 bases and J gives up 3 bases, and the segment between their germline ends measures 14 bases. The CDR3 contains 14 residues, cysteine and phenylalanine counted. CDR3 DNA is the only sequence kept; it has 42 bases, read in frame from the first base. The sample belongs to a study of response to subunit inactivated influenza vaccine (dated by TCRdb to the late 2010s). For context, the study as a whole: The study used deep quantitative T cell receptor repertoire profiling to track responses to a trivalent subunit inactivated influenza vaccine.

What the study reported, not specific to this receptor: The authors suggested that each seasonal influenza vaccination may recruit only a limited number of new T cells.

The library was obtained by RT-PCR. The listed sequencing device is Illumina HiSeq 2500. The raw public reads went through TCRdb reprocessing: fastp at Q25, MiXCR clone calling, in-frame beta chains kept. Rows with a matching CDR3 protein are joined into one entry that keeps the most common DNA and genes. Present in this sample are approximately 680,000 distinct CDR3 sequences, 15% to 18% of which were seen just once. The ten biggest clones cover roughly 10% of the sample. The rearrangement joined TRBV20-1 to TRBJ1-5; tentative D gene TRBD1, with 6 bases matching. The sequence came from a middle-aged man who received an inactivated influenza vaccine. Donor details come from another sample of the same person, matched by shared clones. This material consisted of PBMCs from blood, taken about 11 days after vaccination. The DNA reads TGCAGTGCTCCTTCCCAGGGGAACAATCAGCCCCAGCATTTT. The resulting protein is CSAPSQGNNQPQHF.